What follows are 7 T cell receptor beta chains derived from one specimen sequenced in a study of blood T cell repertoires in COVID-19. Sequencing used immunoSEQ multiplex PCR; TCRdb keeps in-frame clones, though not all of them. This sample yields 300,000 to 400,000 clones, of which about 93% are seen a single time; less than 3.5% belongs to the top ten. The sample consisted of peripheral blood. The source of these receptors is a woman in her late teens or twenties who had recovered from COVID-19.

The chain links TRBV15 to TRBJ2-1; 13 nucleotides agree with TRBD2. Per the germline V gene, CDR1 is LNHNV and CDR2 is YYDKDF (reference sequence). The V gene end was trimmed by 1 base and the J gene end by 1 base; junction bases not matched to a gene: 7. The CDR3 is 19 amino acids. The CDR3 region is CATSRVGTSGTTSYNEQFF. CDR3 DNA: TGTGCCACCAGCAGAGTCGGGACTAGCGGGACTACATCCTACAATGAGCAGTTCTTC.

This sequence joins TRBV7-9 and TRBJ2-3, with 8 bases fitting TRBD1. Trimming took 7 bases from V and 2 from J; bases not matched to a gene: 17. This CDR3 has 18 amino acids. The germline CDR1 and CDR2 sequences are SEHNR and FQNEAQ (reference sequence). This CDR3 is CASTLPKRQGPPTDTQYF. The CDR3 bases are TGTGCCAGCACCCTCCCAAAAAGACAGGGGCCCCCCACAGATACGCAGTATTTT.

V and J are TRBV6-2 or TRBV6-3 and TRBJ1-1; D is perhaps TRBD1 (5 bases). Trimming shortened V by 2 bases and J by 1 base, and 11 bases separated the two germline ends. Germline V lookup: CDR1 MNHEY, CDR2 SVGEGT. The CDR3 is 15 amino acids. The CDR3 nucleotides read TGTGCCAGCAGTTACAGTAGTCAGGGGAACACTGAAGCTTTCTTT. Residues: CASSYSSQGNTEAFF.

CDR3 residues: CASSLPGTELFF. The DNA for the CDR3 is TGTGCCAGCAGTTTGCCCGGGACAGAACTGTTTTTT. The V call is TRBV6-2 or TRBV6-3, the J call TRBJ1-4; TRBD1 agrees at 7 bases. Unmatched junction bases numbered 5, after V lost 4 bases and J lost 12 bases. This CDR3 is built from 12 residues. CDR1 is MNHEY, CDR2 SVGEGT, per germline.

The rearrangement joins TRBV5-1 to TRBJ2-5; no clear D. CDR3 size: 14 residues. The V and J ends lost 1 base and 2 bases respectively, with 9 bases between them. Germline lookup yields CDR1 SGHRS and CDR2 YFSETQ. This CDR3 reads CASSLWAPQETQYF. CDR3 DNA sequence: TGCGCCAGCAGCTTGTGGGCACCACAAGAGACCCAGTACTTC.

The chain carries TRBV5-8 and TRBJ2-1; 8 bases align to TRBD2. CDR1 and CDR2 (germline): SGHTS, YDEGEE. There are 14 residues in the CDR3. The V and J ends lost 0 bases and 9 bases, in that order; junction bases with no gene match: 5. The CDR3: CASSLVSSGGEQFF. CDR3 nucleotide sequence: TGTGCCAGCAGCTTGGTTTCCAGCGGGGGTGAGCAGTTCTTC.

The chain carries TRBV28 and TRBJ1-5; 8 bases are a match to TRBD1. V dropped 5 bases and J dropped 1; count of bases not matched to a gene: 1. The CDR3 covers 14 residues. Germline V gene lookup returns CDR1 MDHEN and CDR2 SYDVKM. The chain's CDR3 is CASSRTGSNQPQHF. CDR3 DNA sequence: TGTGCCAGCAGTAGGACAGGGAGCAATCAGCCCCAGCATTTT.